The 5 T cell receptor beta chains below come from one sample, sequenced in a study of T cell clonotyping in hematopoietic cell transplantation. Profiled with immunoSEQ multiplex PCR; TCRdb holds only in-frame clones, not every one. The sample holds roughly 38,000 clones, around 90% seen once. Specimen: peripheral blood mononuclear cells. The receptors originated from a woman in her thirties or forties in good health. Some clones in this sample may be carry-over from other donors' samples.

DNA of the CDR3: TGTGCCAGCAGTAACCCGGACACTGAAGCTTTCTTT. Encoded protein: CASSNPDTEAFF. The chain joins TRBV28 to TRBJ1-1; D uncertain. Germline CDR1 and CDR2: MDHEN and SYDVKM. Trimming pared 5 bases from V and 3 bases from J, leaving 7 bases between. CDR3 length: 12 residues.

The chain combines TRBV7-9 with TRBJ2-7, with a weak D call TRBD1 (6 bases). CDR3 size: 11 residues. V was cut by 10 bases and J by 7 bases, with 14 bases left in between. In germline, CDR1 is SEHNR, CDR2 FQNEAQ (reference sequence). CDR3 loop: CATGRGWEQYF. DNA of the CDR3: TGTGCCACGGGCAGGGGATGGGAGCAGTACTTC.

The chain employs TRBV30 and TRBJ2-3; D is perhaps TRBD1 or TRBD2 (6 bases each). Trimming left V 8 bases short and J 1 base short, with 16 bases between. CDR1 is GTSNPN and CDR2 is SVGIG in the germline V gene (reference sequence). The CDR3 is made up of 14 amino acids. The CDR3 DNA follows: TGTGCCCAGGGGAGCGGGCGAGGCACAGATACGCAGTATTTT. It codes for CAQGSGRGTDTQYF.

The rearrangement links TRBV30 to TRBJ1-5; unclear D gene. The length of the CDR3 is 13 residues. Per the germline V gene, CDR1 is GTSNPN and CDR2 is SVGIG (reference sequence). The V end was cut by 1 base, the J end by 3 bases, with 7 bases between. The CDR3 protein is CAWSGQVNQPQHF. As DNA, the CDR3 is TGTGCCTGGAGTGGTCAGGTCAATCAGCCCCAGCATTTT. Drawing the rest from reference TRBV30 and TRBJ1-5, the complete variable domain is SQTIHQWPATLVQPVGSPLSLECTVEGTSNPNLYWYRQAAGRGLQLLFYSVGIGQISSEVPQNLSASRPQDRQFILSSKKLLLSDSGFYLCAWSGQVNQPQHFGDGTRLSIL.

The chain uses TRBV19 and TRBJ1-2; D gene ambiguous. V was trimmed by 5 bases and J by 1 base, leaving 14 bases between them. This CDR3 has 15 residues. The V gene's germline CDR1 is LNHDA and CDR2 SQIVND (reference sequence). The DNA for the CDR3 is TGTGCCAGTAGTCCCTCCCCTGGAAATAACTATGGCTACACCTTC. It translates to CASSPSPGNNYGYTF.